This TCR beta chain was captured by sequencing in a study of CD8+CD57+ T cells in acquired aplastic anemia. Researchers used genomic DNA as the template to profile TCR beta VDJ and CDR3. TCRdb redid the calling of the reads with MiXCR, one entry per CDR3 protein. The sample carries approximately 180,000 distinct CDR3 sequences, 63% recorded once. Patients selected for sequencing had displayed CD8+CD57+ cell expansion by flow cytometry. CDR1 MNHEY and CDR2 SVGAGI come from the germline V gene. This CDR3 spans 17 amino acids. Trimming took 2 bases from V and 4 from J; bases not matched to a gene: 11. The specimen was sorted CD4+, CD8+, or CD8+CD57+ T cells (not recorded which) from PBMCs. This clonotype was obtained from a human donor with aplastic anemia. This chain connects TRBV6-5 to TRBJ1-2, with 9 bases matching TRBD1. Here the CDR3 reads CASSYVLGGQGFYGYTF. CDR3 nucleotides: TGTGCCAGCAGTTACGTCTTGGGGGGACAGGGCTTCTATGGCTACACCTTC.